The next 9 T cell receptor beta chains were all read from a single sample in a study of T cell clonality in common variable immunodeficiency. Here immunoSEQ multiplex PCR was the method, and the copy in TCRdb shows in-frame clones only, minus some. The specimen gives under 45,000 clones without singletons; the ten biggest hold approximately 1.3%. The sequenced material came from peripheral blood mononuclear cells. These receptor sequences come from a person aged 18 to 75 in good health.

At least ten counts were recorded for this clone. Sequencing ends 3 residues short of the CDR3 end; the germline J gene provides the rest. V and J are TRBV20-1 and TRBJ2-1; D possibly corresponds to TRBD2 (6 bases). V dropped 3 bases and J dropped 7 bases, with 19 bases sitting between them. This CDR3 comprises 15 residues. Germline V gives CDR1 DFQATT, CDR2 SNEGSKA (reference sequence). CDR3 DNA, as far as it was read: TGCAGTGCTAGTTCCCACGGAGGGGCCCGGAATGAG. Translation gives CSASSHGGARNE. In full, the CDR3 reads CSASSHGGARNEQFF.

This clone was counted ten times or more. One junction end disagrees with the germline gene, perhaps due to a read error. The read halts 3 residues ahead of the CDR3 end, with the missing end drawn from the germline J gene. Other nucleotide sequences from this sample produce the same CDR3. The rearrangement links TRBV7-2 to TRBJ2-7; TRBD2 aligns across 11 bases. The CDR3 extends over 18 amino acids. CDR1 and CDR2 (germline): SGHTA, FQGNSA. CDR3 bases read: TGTGCTAGCAGCTTAGCTTTCGGACTAGCGGGCCTCTCCTACGAG. Translating gives CASSLAFGLAGLSYE. The full CDR3 reads CASSLAFGLAGLSYEQYF.

This clone was observed at least ten times. The read comes to an end 3 residues before the CDR3 does, leaving the germline J gene to fill in the end. This chain joins TRBV19 and TRBJ1-1; D unresolved. V shed 7 bases and J shed 0 bases, with 9 bases lying between them. The CDR3 spans 13 residues. Per germline, CDR1 LNHDA and CDR2 SQIVND (reference sequence). The DNA read from the CDR3 is TGTGCCAGTACTACCAATCTGAACACTGAA. It yields the protein CASTTNLNTE. The CDR3 reads in full as CASTTNLNTEAFF.

This clone was counted at least ten times. Read coverage stops 3 residues before the CDR3 terminus; the germline J gene supplies the remainder. The chain couples TRBV18 to TRBJ2-3; D is uncertain. The CDR3 sequence is 13 residues long. V was pared by 6 bases and J by 0 bases, with 7 bases between. Germline loops: CDR1 KGHSH, CDR2 LQKENI. This CDR3 is CASSKGSTDTQYF. The sequenced CDR3 bases are TGTGCCAGCTCGAAAGGGAGCACAGATACG.

Many counts were recorded for this clone. The read ends 3 residues early relative to the CDR3; the germline J gene fills the gap. The chain uses TRBV20-1 and TRBJ2-3, with TRBD2 matching 7 bases. There are 12 residues in the CDR3. The germline V gene has CDR1 DFQATT and CDR2 SNEGSKA (reference sequence). The sequenced CDR3 bases are TGCAGTGCCACCCGGACTAGAATGTCG. Translation: CSATRTRMS. Given in full, the CDR3 is CSATRTRMSQYF.

Only a few counts were recorded for this clone. The read ends 3 residues shy of where the CDR3 ends; the end is completed using the germline J gene. The rearrangement joins TRBV6-2 or TRBV6-3 to TRBJ1-2; 8 bases fit TRBD1. The V gene's germline CDR1 is MNHEY and CDR2 SVGEGT. This CDR3 comprises 17 residues. The CDR3 DNA, read in part, is TGTGCCAGCAGGCCCGGACAGGGTAAAACTAGCACAGATACC. Translating it yields CASRPGQGKTSTDT. The complete CDR3 sequence is CASRPGQGKTSTDTYTF.

On this clone: The read comes to an end 3 residues before the CDR3 does, leaving the germline J gene to fill in the end. This rearrangement joins TRBV6-1 to TRBJ1-2; D perhaps matches TRBD1 (5 bases). CDR1 and CDR2 from the germline V gene are MNHNS and SASEGT. CDR3 size: 15 residues. This chain's CDR3 is CASSEPGESTDTYTF. CDR3 bases read: TGTGCCAGCAGTGAACCGGGGGAATCGACAGATACC.

This clone showed up many times. The sequenced fragment ends 3 residues before the CDR3 boundary, so the rest is inferred from the germline J gene. The V gene is TRBV5-1, the J gene TRBJ1-4; 10 bases are shared with TRBD1. The CDR3 totals 14 residues. V trimming: 2 bases; J trimming: 8 bases; junction bases outside the gene matches: 3. Per the germline V gene, CDR1 is SGHRS and CDR2 is YFSETQ. CDR3 DNA, as far as it was read: TGCGCCAGCAGCTTACGGGACAGGGGAGAAAAA. Residues: CASSLRDRGEK. The full CDR3 reads CASSLRDRGEKLFF.

This clone was counted ten times or more. The read halts 3 residues ahead of the CDR3 end, with the missing end drawn from the germline J gene. The chain is built from TRBV5-4 and TRBJ1-4; D is possibly TRBD1 (6 bases). The CDR3 length is 15 residues. Germline CDR1 reads SGHNT; CDR2 reads YYREEE (reference sequence). Trimming took off 0 bases at V and 7 bases at J, with 13 bases between the two ends. The CDR3 region is CASSLGVTGTEKLFF. The sequenced CDR3 bases are TGTGCCAGCAGCTTGGGAGTCACAGGGACTGAAAAA.